This record concerns one T cell receptor (beta chain) sequence. This record comes from a study of post-analysis software for immune sequencing data. At the level of the study: Patients with relapsing-remitting, secondary progressive and progressive-relapsing multiple sclerosis courses were all represented.

The TCR beta cDNA libraries carried unique molecular identifiers. TCRdb re-derived calls from the PCR reads in MiXCR, one entry per CDR3 protein. The table has 750,000 to 900,000 distinct CDR3 sequences, 35% to 55% seen once. The origin of this receptor is a girl between 5 and 17 years old with multiple sclerosis. What was sequenced was blood.

CDR3 sequence: CASGPGSYNEQFF. The CDR3 coding sequence is TGTGCCAGCGGGCCAGGATCCTACAATGAGCAGTTCTTC. The gene calls are TRBV2 and TRBJ2-1; D unresolved. There are 13 residues in the CDR3. Germline CDR1 is SNHLY and CDR2 is FYNNEI. The ends were cut back, 8 bases at V and 1 base at J, with 9 bases in the middle. The full variable domain, completed using reference TRBV2 and TRBJ2-1, is EPEVTQTPSHQVTQMGQEVILRCVPISNHLYFYWYRQILGQKVEFLVSFYNNEISEKSEIFDDQFSVERPDGSNFTLKIRSTKLEDSAMYFCASGPGSYNEQFFGPGTRLTVL.